The source of this T cell receptor (beta chain) is a study of cytomegalovirus exposure and HLA in healthy donors. Study in general: The approximately 120 validation repertoires used the same platform as the 650 to 850 first-cohort repertoires, a later analysis reported. General study points: Cytomegalovirus-associated TCR beta chains were listed, numbering some 180. Diagnosis of cytomegalovirus status made by the classifier reportedly showed high specificity and sensitivity.

This clone was detected once. Its antigen is as yet unknown. This table comes from immunoSEQ multiplex PCR, and its TCRdb copy is limited to in-frame clones, with some not included. The repertoire holds under 250,000 clones, with 75% to 95% as singletons. This clonotype was obtained from a young woman in good health and CMV-seronegative. The sequenced sample was PBMCs.

DNA for the CDR3: TGTGCCAGTAGGACGACAGGGGGGACCTACGAGCAGTACTTC. This codes for CASRTTGGTYEQYF. The chain carries TRBV19 and TRBJ2-7; 9 bases line up with TRBD1. CDR1 is LNHDA, CDR2 SQIVND, per germline (reference sequence). There are 14 residues in the CDR3. V trimming: 6 bases; J trimming: 2 bases; junction bases outside the gene matches: 5.